This T cell receptor (beta chain) derives from a study of beta chain features in type 1 diabetes. The whole isolated RNA underwent reverse transcription, so sequencing captured expressed TCRB transcripts. Here immunoSEQ multiplex PCR was the method, and the copy in TCRdb shows in-frame clones only, minus some. The table shows approximately 120,000 clones, with roughly 40% occurring only once. Each of the CD4+ naive, central memory, regulatory and stem cell-like memory populations was sorted via CD45RO/CCR7/CD25/CD127/CD95/CD27. The junction had 5 bases not matched to a gene; V was cut back by 2 bases and J by 5 bases. Per germline, CDR1 SGDLS and CDR2 YYNGEE. This CDR3 is 14 amino acids long. This clone was counted only a few times. The target antigen is unknown. Findings of the study overall: For TCRB rearrangement, an influence of HLA type remained unresolved here. Moderate but significant shortening of TCRB CDR3s was recorded in all four CD4+ subsets from Type 1 diabetes patients.

The chain employs TRBV9 and TRBJ2-5; 8 bases fit TRBD1. What was sequenced was stem cell memory CD4+ T cells from blood. This clonotype originated in a woman under 30 in good health. CDR3 DNA: TGTGCCAGCAGCGTGACAGGGGTTGACGAGACCCAGTACTTC. Encoded protein: CASSVTGVDETQYF.